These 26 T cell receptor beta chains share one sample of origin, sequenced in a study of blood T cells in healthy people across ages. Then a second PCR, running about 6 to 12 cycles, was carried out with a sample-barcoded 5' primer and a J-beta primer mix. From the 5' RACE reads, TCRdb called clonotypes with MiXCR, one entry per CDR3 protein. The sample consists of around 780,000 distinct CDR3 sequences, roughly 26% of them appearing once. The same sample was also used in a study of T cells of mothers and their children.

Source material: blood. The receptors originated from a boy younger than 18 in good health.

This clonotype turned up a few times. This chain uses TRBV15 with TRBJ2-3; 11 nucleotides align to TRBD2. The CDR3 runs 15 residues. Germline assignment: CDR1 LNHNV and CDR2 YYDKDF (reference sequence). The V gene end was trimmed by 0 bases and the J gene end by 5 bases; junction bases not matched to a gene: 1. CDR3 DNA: TGTGCCACCAGCAGAGATGGGACTAGCGGAGATACGCAGTATTTT. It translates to CATSRDGTSGDTQYF.

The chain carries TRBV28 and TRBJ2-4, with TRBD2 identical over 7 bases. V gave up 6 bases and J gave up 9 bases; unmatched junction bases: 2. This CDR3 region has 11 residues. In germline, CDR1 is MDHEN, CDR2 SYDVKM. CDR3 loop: CASSGRTIQYF. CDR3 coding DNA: TGTGCCAGCAGCGGGAGGACCATTCAGTACTTC.

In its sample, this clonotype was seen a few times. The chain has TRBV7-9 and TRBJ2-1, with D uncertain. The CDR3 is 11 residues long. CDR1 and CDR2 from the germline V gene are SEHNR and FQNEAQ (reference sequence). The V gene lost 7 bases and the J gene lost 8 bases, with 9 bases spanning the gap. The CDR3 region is CASTKSDEQFF. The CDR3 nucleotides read TGTGCCAGCACCAAAAGTGATGAGCAGTTCTTC.

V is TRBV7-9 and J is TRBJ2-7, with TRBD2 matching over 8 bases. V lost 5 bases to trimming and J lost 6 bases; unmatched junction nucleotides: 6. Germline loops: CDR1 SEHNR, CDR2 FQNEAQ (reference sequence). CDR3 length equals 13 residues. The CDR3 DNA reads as TGTGCCAGCAGCCCGAGACTAGCGAGCGAGCAGTACTTC. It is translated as CASSPRLASEQYF. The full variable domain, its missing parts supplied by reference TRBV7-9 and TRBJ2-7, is DTGVSQNPRHKITKRGQNVTFRCDPISEHNRLYWYRQTLGQGPEFLTYFQNEAQLEKSRLLSDRFSAERPKGSFSTLEIQRTEQGDSAMYLCASSPRLASEQYFGPGTRLTVT.

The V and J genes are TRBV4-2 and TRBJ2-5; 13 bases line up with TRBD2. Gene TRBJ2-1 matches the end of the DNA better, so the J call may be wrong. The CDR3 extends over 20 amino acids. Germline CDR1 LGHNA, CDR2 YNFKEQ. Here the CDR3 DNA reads TGTGCCAGCAGCCAAGATATACGTGGACTAGCGGGGGACGTGTACAATGAGCAGTTCTTC. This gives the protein CASSQDIRGLAGDVYNEQFF.

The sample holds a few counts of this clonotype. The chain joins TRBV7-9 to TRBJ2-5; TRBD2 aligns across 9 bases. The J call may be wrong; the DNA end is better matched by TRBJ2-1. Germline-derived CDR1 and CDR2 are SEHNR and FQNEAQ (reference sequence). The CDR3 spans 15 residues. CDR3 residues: CASGRTTSGDNEQFF. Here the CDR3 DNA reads TGTGCCAGCGGTCGAACGACTAGCGGCGACAATGAGCAGTTCTTC.

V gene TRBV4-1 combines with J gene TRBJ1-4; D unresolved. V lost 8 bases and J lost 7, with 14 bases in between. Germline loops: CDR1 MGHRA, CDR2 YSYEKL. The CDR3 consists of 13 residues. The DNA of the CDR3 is TGCGCCAGCGGAGTTCAGGCTAGTGAAAAACTGTTTTTT. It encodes CASGVQASEKLFF.

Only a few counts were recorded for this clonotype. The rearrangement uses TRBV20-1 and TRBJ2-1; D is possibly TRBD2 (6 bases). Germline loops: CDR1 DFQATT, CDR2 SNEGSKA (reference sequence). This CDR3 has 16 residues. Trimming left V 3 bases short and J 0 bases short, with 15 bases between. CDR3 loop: CSARDLGLSSYNEQFF. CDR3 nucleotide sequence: TGCAGTGCTAGGGACCTGGGACTCAGCTCCTACAATGAGCAGTTCTTC.

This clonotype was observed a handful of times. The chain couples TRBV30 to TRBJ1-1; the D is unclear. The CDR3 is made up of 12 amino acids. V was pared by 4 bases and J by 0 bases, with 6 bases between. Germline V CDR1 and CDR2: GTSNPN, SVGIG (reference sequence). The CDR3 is CAWTTLNTEAFF. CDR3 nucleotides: TGTGCCTGGACGACCCTGAACACTGAAGCTTTCTTT.

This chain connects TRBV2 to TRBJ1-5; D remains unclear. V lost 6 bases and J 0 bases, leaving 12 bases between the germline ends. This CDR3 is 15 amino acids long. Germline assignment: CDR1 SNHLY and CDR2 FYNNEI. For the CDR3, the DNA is TGTGCCAGCAGACTCGAGAAACCTAGCAATCAGCCCCAGCATTTT. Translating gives CASRLEKPSNQPQHF.

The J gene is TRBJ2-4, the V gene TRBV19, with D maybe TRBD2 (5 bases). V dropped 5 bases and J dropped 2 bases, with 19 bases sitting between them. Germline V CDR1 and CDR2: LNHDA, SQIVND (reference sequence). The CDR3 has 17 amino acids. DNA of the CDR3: TGTGCCAGTAGTCCCTCCGAACCGGGGAAAACCAAAAACATTCAGTACTTC. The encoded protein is CASSPSEPGKTKNIQYF.

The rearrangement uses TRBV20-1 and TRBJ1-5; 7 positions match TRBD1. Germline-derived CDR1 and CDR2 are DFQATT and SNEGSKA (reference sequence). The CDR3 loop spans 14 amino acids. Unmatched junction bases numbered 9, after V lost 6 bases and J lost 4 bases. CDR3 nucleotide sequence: TGCAGTGCGGGTGGCAGGGGGACGAATCAGCCCCAGCATTTT. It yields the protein CSAGGRGTNQPQHF.

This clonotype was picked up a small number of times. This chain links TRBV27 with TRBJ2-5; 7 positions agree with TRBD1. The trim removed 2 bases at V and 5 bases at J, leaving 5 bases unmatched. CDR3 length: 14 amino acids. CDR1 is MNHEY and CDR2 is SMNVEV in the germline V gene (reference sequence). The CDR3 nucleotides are TGTGCCAGCAGTTTAAAGGGGGCGAGGGAGACCCAGTACTTC. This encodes CASSLKGARETQYF.

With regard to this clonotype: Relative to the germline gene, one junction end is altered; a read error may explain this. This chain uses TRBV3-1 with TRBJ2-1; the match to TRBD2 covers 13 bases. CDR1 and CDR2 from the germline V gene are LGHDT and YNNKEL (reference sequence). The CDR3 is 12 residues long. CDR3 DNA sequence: TGTGCCGGCAGCCAAGGGGGACTAGCGGGATCCTTC. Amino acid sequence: CAGSQGGLAGSF.

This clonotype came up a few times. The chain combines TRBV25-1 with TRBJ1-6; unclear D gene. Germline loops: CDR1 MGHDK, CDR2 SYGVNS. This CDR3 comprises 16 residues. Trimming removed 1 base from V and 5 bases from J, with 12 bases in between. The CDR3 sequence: CASSEFGQADNSPLHF. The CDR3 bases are TGTGCCAGCAGTGAATTTGGGCAGGCAGATAATTCACCCCTCCACTTT.

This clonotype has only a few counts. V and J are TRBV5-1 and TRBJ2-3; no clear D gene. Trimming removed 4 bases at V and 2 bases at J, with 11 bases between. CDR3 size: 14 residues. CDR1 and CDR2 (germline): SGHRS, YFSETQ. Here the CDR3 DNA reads TGCGCCAGCAGCGGGTGGGATCTCACAGATACGCAGTATTTT. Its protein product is CASSGWDLTDTQYF. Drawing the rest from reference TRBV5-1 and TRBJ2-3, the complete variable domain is KAGVTQTPRYLIKTRGQQVTLSCSPISGHRSVSWYQQTPGQGLQFLFEYFSETQRNKGNFPGRFSGRQFSNSRSEMNVSTLELGDSALYLCASSGWDLTDTQYFGPGTRLTVL.

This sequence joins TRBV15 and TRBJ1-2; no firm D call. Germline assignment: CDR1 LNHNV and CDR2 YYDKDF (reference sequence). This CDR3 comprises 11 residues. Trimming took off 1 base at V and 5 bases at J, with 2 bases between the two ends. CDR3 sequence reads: CATSRGYGYTF. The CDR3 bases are TGTGCCACCAGCAGAGGATATGGCTACACCTTC. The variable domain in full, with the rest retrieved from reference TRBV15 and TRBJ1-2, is DAMVIQNPRYQVTQFGKPVTLSCSQTLNHNVMYWYQQKSSQAPKLLFHYYDKDFNNEADTPDNFQSRRPNTSFCFLDIRSPGLGDTAMYLCATSRGYGYTFGSGTRLTVV.

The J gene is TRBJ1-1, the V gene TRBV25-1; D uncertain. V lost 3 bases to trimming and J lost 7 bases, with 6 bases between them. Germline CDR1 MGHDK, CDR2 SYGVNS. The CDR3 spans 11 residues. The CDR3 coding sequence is TGTGCCAGCAGTGACCCAGATGAAGCTTTCTTT. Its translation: CASSDPDEAFF.

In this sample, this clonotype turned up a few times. CDR3 loop: CSARDTTGNTIYF. The DNA of the CDR3 is TGCAGTGCTAGAGACACGACTGGAAACACCATATATTTT. The V gene is TRBV20-1, the J gene TRBJ1-3; D gene uncertain. The V gene lost 0 bases and the J gene lost 2 bases, with 5 bases spanning the gap. CDR3 length: 13 residues. Germline CDR1 is DFQATT and CDR2 is SNEGSKA (reference sequence).

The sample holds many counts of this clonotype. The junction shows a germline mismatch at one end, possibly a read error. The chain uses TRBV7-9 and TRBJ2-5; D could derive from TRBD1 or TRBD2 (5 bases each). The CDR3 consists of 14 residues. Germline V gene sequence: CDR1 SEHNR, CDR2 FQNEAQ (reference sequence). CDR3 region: CASSLGVGQETQYF. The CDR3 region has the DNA TGCGCCAGCAGCTTGGGGGTCGGCCAAGAGACCCAGTACTTC.

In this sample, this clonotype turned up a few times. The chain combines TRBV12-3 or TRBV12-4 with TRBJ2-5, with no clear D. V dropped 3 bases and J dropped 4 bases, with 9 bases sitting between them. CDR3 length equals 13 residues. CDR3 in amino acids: CASSFVHGETQYF. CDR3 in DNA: TGTGCCAGCAGTTTTGTACATGGAGAGACCCAGTACTTC.

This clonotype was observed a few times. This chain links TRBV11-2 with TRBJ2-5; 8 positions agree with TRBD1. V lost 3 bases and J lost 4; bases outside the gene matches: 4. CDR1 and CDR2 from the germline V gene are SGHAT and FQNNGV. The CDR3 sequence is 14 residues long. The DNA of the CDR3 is TGTGCCAGCAGCTTGAGCAGGGGGCGAGAGACCCAGTACTTC. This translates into CASSLSRGRETQYF.

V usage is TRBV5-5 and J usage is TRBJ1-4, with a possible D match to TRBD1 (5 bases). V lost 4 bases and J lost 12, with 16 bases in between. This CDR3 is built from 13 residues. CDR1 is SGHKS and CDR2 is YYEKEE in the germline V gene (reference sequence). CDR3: CASSPLGQGELFF. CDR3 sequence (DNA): TGTGCCAGCAGCCCCCTGGGGCAGGGAGAACTGTTTTTT.

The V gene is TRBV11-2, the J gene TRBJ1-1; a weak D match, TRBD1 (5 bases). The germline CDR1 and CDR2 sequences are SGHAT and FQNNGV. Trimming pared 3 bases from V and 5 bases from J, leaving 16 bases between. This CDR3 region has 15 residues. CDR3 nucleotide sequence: TGTGCCAGCAGCTTCCGGGACCTAAGGAGGACTGAAGCTTTCTTT. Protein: CASSFRDLRRTEAFF.

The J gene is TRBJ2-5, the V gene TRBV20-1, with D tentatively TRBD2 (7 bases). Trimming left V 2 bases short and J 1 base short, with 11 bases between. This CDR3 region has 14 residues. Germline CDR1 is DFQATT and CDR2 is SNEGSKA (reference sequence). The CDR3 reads CSARRGGIQETQYF. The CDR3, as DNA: TGCAGTGCTAGAAGGGGGGGGATCCAAGAGACCCAGTACTTC.

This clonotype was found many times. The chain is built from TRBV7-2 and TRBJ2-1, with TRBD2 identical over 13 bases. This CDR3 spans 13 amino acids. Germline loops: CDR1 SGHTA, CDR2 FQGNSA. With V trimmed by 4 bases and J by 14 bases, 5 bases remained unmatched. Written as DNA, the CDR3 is TGTGCCAGCAGCTCGGGACTAGCGGGGACTGAGTTCTTC. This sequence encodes CASSSGLAGTEFF.